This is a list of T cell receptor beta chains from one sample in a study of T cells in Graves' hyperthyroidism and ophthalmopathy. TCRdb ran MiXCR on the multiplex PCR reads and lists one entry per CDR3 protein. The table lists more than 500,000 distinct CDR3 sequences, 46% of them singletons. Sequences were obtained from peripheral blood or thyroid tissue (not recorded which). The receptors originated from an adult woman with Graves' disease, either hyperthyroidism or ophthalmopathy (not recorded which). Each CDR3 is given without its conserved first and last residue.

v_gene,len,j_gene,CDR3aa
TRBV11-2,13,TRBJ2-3,ASSWWGQRTDTQY
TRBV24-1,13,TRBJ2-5,ATSDGTLSVETQY
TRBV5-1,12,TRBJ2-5,ASSTTGDGETQY
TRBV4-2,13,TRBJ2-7,ASSQDRSSSYEQY
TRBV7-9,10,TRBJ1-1,ASSLASVEAF
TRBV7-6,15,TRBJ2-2,ASSLGAGTGNTGELF
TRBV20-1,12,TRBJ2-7,SASIPSGSYEQY
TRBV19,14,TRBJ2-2,ASSPRLARDTGELF
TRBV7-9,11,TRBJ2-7,ASLDAGGYEQY
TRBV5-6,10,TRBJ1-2,ASSTFGVGYT
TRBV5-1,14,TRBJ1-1,ASSLAGPGTNTEAF
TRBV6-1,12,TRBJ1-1,ASRPGTVGTEAF
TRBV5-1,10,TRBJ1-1,ASSSSGTPAF
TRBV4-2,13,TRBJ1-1,ASSPSGGSGTEAF
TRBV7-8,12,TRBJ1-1,ASSVREMNTEAF
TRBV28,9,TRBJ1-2,ASSLGYDYT
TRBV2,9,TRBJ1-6,ASSEAPPLH
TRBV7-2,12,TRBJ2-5,ASSSLGGEETQY
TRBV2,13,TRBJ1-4,ASSESPGLGEKLF
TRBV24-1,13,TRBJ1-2,ATSAGTPGTYGYT
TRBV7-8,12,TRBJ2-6,ASSRNSGANVLT
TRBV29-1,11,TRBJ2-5,SVEDRDQETQY
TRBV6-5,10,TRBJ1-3,ASRSGPNTIY
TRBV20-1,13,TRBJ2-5,SAYTSGTPRETQY
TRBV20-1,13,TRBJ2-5,SARDLSLRQETQY
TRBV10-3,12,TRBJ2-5,AISLYGTEETQY
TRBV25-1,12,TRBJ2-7,ASSVDWERREQY
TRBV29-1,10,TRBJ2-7,SSEVGIYEQY
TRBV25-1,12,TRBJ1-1,ASAGSPGNTEAF
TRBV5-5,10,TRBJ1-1,ASSFVGPEAF
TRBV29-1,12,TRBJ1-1,SVEDGGLLTLAF
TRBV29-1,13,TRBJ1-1,SVGDRTIDWTEAF
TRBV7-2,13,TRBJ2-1,ASSFRPQAANEQF
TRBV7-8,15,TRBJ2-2,ASSLGTSGLSTGELF
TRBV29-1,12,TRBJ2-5,SVVWPANQETQY
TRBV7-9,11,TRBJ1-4,ASRGTGEEKLF
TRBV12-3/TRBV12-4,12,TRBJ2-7,ASSPGHQSYEQY
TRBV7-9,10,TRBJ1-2,ASGAADYGYT
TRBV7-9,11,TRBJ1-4,ASSLGQTEKLF
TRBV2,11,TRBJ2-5,ASTLHWEETQY
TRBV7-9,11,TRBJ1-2,ASSPQRNYGYT
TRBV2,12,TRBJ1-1,ASSRTGRDTEAF
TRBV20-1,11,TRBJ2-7,SAGPQGFRKQY
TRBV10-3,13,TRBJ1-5,AIRWGLGSNQPQH
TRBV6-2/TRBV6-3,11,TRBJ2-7,ASSPQGTREQY
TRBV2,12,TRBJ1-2,ASSVRELGDGYT
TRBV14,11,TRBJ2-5,ASSQVTTETQY
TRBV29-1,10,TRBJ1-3,SVGDRENTIY
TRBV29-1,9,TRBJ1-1,SVDDYTEAF
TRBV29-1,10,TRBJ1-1,SIQGTITEAF
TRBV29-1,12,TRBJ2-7,SVVTGTGYSEQY
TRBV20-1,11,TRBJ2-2,SARGQYTGELF
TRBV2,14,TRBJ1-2,ASRLPGDARGYGYT
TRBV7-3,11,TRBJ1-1,ASSLFGTTEAF
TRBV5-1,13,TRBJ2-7,ASSLAGGTLYEQY